These T cell receptor beta chains were read from a single sample in a study of T cell repertoires in cytomegalovirus infection. No antigens are known for them. TCRdb re-called the reads through MiXCR, storing one row per CDR3 protein. The repertoire holds approximately 110,000 distinct CDR3 sequences, with about 30% as singletons. Sequencing was performed on CD8+ T cells from cultured PBMCs, taken from culture after CMV antigen stimulation. Receptors were obtained from a human donor in good health (CMV status not recorded). Some clones in this sample may be carry-over from other donors' samples. Each CDR3 is given with its conserved first and last residue. A D gene is named only where the DNA matches it firmly. A row's size may be missing; if present it is once, few, many or a size class.

>TRBJ2-7|.|TRBV19|TRBD2|12
TGTGCCAGTAGTATGGCGGGAGACGAGCAGTACTTC
CASSMAGDEQYF
>TRBJ2-1|.|TRBV12-5|.|12
TGTGCTACCCAGGGCTATGGGAATGAGCAGTTCTTC
CATQGYGNEQFF
>TRBJ2-1|.|TRBV3-1|.|16
TGTGCCAGCAGCCCTTCAACGAGGGCGGCCTACAATGAGCAGTTCTTC
CASSPSTRAAYNEQFF
>TRBJ1-1|.|TRBV6-2/TRBV6-3|TRBD1|16
TGTGCCAGCACCTGGGACAGGGGAAACATGAACACTGAAGCTTTCTTT
CASTWDRGNMNTEAFF
>TRBJ1-1|many|TRBV7-9|.|12
TGTGCCAGCAATGTGGGCGGCGCTGAAGCTTTCTTT
CASNVGGAEAFF
>TRBJ2-1|many|TRBV6-1|.|12
TGTGCCAGCAGAGGGAACCCTAGGGAGCAGTTCTTC
CASRGNPREQFF
>TRBJ2-1|many|TRBV7-2|.|17
TGTGCCAGCAGCCACGGGACATTTGGGATCTCCTACAATGAGCAGTTCTTC
CASSHGTFGISYNEQFF
>TRBJ2-1|few|TRBV7-9|TRBD1|15
TGTGCCAGCAGCGCGGGACAGGGGCTATGGAATGAGCAGTTCTTC
CASSAGQGLWNEQFF
>TRBJ2-7|.|TRBV27|.|14
TGTGCCAGCAGTTTAGTAGGGGCTTATGACGAGCAGTACTTC
CASSLVGAYDEQYF
>TRBJ2-3|.|TRBV7-9|.|12
TGTGCCAGCAGCTTATTGGTAGATACGCAGTATTTT
CASSLLVDTQYF
>TRBJ1-2|.|TRBV12-3/TRBV12-4|.|14
TGTGCCAGCAGTTTAGGACGGCCTAACTATGGCTACACCTTC
CASSLGRPNYGYTF
>TRBJ2-3|.|TRBV19|.|16
TGTGCCAGTAGTATAGGGGGCGGGGATAGCACAGATACGCAGTATTTT
CASSIGGGDSTDTQYF
>TRBJ2-2|.|TRBV10-3|TRBD2|16
TGTGCCATCAGTGCCCTAGCGGGGTCGGACACCGGGGAGCTGTTTTTT
CAISALAGSDTGELFF